A single sample gave rise to the 30 T cell receptor beta chains below, sequenced in a study of blood T cell repertoires in COVID-19. Generated by immunoSEQ multiplex PCR, the TCRdb table keeps only in-frame clones and is missing some. The repertoire consists of 250,000 to 300,000 clones, with roughly 88% occurring once and the leading ten covering approximately 11%. Sequenced sample: peripheral blood. Source of these receptors: a woman between 65 and 79 years old with acute or convalescent COVID-19.

V is TRBV2 and J is TRBJ1-6; D remains ambiguous. Germline CDR1 and CDR2: SNHLY and FYNNEI. The CDR3 has 15 amino acids. V shed 7 bases and J shed 0 bases, with 10 bases lying between them. This CDR3 reads CASTERSSYNSPLHF. The CDR3 nucleotides read TGTGCCAGCACCGAGAGGAGCTCCTATAATTCACCCCTCCACTTT.

V usage is TRBV19 and J usage is TRBJ1-1; 7 bases are a match to TRBD1. This CDR3 has 12 residues. The V and J ends lost 6 bases and 6 bases, in that order; junction bases with no gene match: 4. Per germline, CDR1 LNHDA and CDR2 SQIVND (reference sequence). Here the CDR3 DNA reads TGTGCCAGTAGCCCGGGGACAGCTGAAGCTTTCTTT. Translating it yields CASSPGTAEAFF.

The rearrangement joins TRBV5-5 to TRBJ2-1; 9 nucleotides align to TRBD2. Germline-derived CDR1 and CDR2 are SGHKS and YYEKEE (reference sequence). V was clipped by 3 bases and J by 4 bases; unmatched bases: 8. This CDR3 is 16 amino acids long. The CDR3 DNA reads TGTGCCAGCAGCTCCTCAGCGGGGGGAAATTACAATGAGCAGTTCTTC. It specifies CASSSSAGGNYNEQFF.

The chain links TRBV19 to TRBJ1-2; D uncertain. The CDR3 is 13 amino acids. Per germline, CDR1 LNHDA and CDR2 SQIVND (reference sequence). V was trimmed by 5 bases and J by 3 bases, leaving 10 bases between them. This chain's CDR3 is CASSEGSYYGYTF. CDR3 bases: TGTGCCAGTAGTGAGGGCAGTTACTATGGCTACACCTTC.

The chain combines TRBV2 with TRBJ2-5; D is perhaps TRBD1 (5 bases). This CDR3 region has 13 residues. The germline V gene encodes CDR1 SNHLY and CDR2 FYNNEI. V gave up 7 bases and J gave up 1 base, with 10 bases separating them. Here the CDR3 reads CASNFQGQETQYF. In DNA, the CDR3 is TGTGCCAGCAATTTCCAGGGCCAAGAGACCCAGTACTTC.

This clone was counted a few times. The chain carries TRBV27 and TRBJ1-2; tentative D call: TRBD1 (6 bases). CDR1 and CDR2 from the germline V gene are MNHEY and SMNVEV (reference sequence). Trimming cost V 9 bases and J 0 bases, with 11 bases left between them. CDR3 size: 13 residues. For the CDR3, the DNA is TGTGCCAGTAGGCGGGGGCCTAACTATGGCTACACCTTC. Translation gives CASRRGPNYGYTF.

This clone has only one observation. The chain recombines TRBV19 with TRBJ1-1, with TRBD1 matching 8 bases. Germline V gene sequence: CDR1 LNHDA, CDR2 SQIVND (reference sequence). V was clipped by 7 bases and J by 3 bases; unmatched bases: 13. The CDR3 extends over 16 amino acids. Written as DNA, the CDR3 is TGTGCCAGTATAAGGACAGGGATGAGGGCTTACACTGAAGCTTTCTTT. This encodes CASIRTGMRAYTEAFF. Full variable domain (outside the CDR3, taken from reference TRBV19 and TRBJ1-1): DGGITQSPKYLFRKEGQNVTLSCEQNLNHDAMYWYRQDPGQGLRLIYYSQIVNDFQKGDIAEGYSVSREKKESFPLTVTSAQKNPTAFYLCASIRTGMRAYTEAFFGQGTRLTVV.

The V and J genes are TRBV4-1 and TRBJ1-5; TRBD1 aligns across 7 bases. From germline, CDR1 is MGHRA and CDR2 YSYEKL. The CDR3 covers 15 residues. The junction had 7 bases not matched to a gene; V was cut back by 4 bases and J by 4 bases. In DNA, the CDR3 is TGCGCCAGCAGCCCTCCAGGGGGGCGGAATCAGCCCCAGCATTTT. As protein: CASSPPGGRNQPQHF.

V is TRBV28 and J is TRBJ1-4, with TRBD1 identical over 8 bases. This CDR3 is built from 15 residues. The V gene's germline CDR1 is MDHEN and CDR2 SYDVKM. With V trimmed by 5 bases and J by 4 bases, 6 bases remained unmatched. Here the CDR3 reads CASSPLGQGNEKLFF. The CDR3 nucleotides read TGTGCCAGCAGTCCCCTCGGACAGGGTAATGAAAAACTGTTTTTT.

The CDR3 DNA reads TGTGCCAGCAGTGCCAGTAGAGCGGGGGGCCCGAAAGAGACCCAGTACTTC. Translating gives CASSASRAGGPKETQYF. This rearrangement joins TRBV2 to TRBJ2-5, with 9 bases fitting TRBD2. The CDR3 contains 17 residues. Germline CDR1 and CDR2: SNHLY and FYNNEI. After removal of 4 bases from V and 3 bases from J, the junction contained 12 bases not matched to a gene.

The J gene is TRBJ1-5, the V gene TRBV7-8; 7 nucleotides align to TRBD1. This CDR3 contains 15 residues. J gave up 5 bases and V 3 bases, and 7 bases lay outside the gene matches. Germline loops: CDR1 SGHVS, CDR2 FQNEAQ. The CDR3 bases are TGTGCCAGCAGCTTGACAGGGAGGAAAGATCAGCCCCAGCATTTT. Translation: CASSLTGRKDQPQHF.

The rearrangement links TRBV21-1 to TRBJ1-2. TRBV21-1 is described as a pseudogene. The CDR3 runs 18 residues. CDR3 in DNA: TGTGCCAGCAGCAATGATCTTTTAGTTATTGAGCTATTCTATGGCTACACCTTC. It translates to CASSNDLLVIELFYGYTF.

The chain recombines TRBV12-5 with TRBJ1-1; D not certain. CDR3 length: 13 residues. CDR1 and CDR2 (germline): LGHNT, FRNRAP. The V gene lost 5 bases and the J gene lost 3 bases, with 10 bases spanning the gap. The CDR3 DNA reads as TGTGCTAGTGGTCTCCCCCAGGACACTGAAGCTTTCTTT. Translating gives CASGLPQDTEAFF.

The chain is built from TRBV10-3 and TRBJ2-1, with D perhaps matching TRBD2 (5 bases). The germline V gene encodes CDR1 ENHRY and CDR2 SYGVKD. V lost 0 bases to trimming and J lost 9 bases, with 9 bases between them. This CDR3 comprises 13 residues. CDR3 in amino acids: CAISESGRGEQFF. CDR3 coding DNA: TGTGCCATCAGTGAGTCGGGCCGGGGTGAGCAGTTCTTC.

The gene calls are TRBV30 and TRBJ1-5; D uncertain. V lost 0 bases, J lost 4 bases, and 7 bases lay in between. CDR1 is GTSNPN, CDR2 SVGIG, per germline (reference sequence). CDR3 size: 13 residues. The CDR3 DNA is TGTGCCTGGAGTGTAAGTGAGAATCAGCCCCAGCATTTT. Protein sequence: CAWSVSENQPQHF.

The chain carries TRBV3-1 (or the pseudogene TRBV3-2) and TRBJ2-1; D is undetermined. This CDR3 region has 13 residues. Germline-derived CDR1 and CDR2 are LGHDT and YNNKEL (reference sequence). The V end lost 1 base, the J end lost 9 bases, and 10 bases lay between the germline ends. CDR3 amino acids: CASSQATISEQFF. The CDR3 DNA reads TGTGCCAGCAGCCAAGCCACTATAAGTGAGCAGTTCTTC.

This clone occurred once. The CDR3 DNA reads TGTGCCAGCGCTAGCGGGGGGTCGGGGAATGAGCAGTTCTTC. Amino acids: CASASGGSGNEQFF. The V call is TRBV7-2, the J call TRBJ2-1, with TRBD2 matching over 11 bases. J was trimmed by 7 bases and V by 8 bases; bases with no gene match: 7. The CDR3 runs 14 residues. Germline CDR1 and CDR2: SGHTA and FQGNSA.

The genes are TRBV27 and TRBJ2-1, with 12 bases aligning to TRBD2. The CDR3 has 16 amino acids. J gave up 5 bases and V 5 bases, and 7 bases lay outside the gene matches. CDR1 and CDR2 from the germline V gene are MNHEY and SMNVEV (reference sequence). The CDR3 spells CASSPRTSGAHNEQFF. CDR3 coding DNA: TGTGCCAGCAGTCCGAGGACTAGCGGGGCCCACAATGAGCAGTTCTTC.

The CDR3 DNA sequence: TGTGCCAGCAGCTTTCAGTCCCCTCAGACTGAAGCTTTCTTT. Protein sequence: CASSFQSPQTEAFF. The chain combines TRBV5-4 with TRBJ1-1; D is uncertain. V was cut by 2 bases and J by 5 bases, with 13 bases left in between. The germline V gene has CDR1 SGHNT and CDR2 YYREEE (reference sequence). There are 14 residues in the CDR3.

The CDR3 nucleotides read TGTGCCACCGATATCGGACTAGTCACAGATACGCAGTATTTT. Residues: CATDIGLVTDTQYF. This rearrangement joins TRBV2 to TRBJ2-3; 7 bases map to TRBD2. The V gene's germline CDR1 is SNHLY and CDR2 FYNNEI. The CDR3 is 14 amino acids. With V trimmed by 10 bases and J by 2 bases, 9 bases remained unmatched. The entire variable domain, with the rest obtained from reference TRBV2 and TRBJ2-3, is as follows: EPEVTQTPSHQVTQMGQEVILRCVPISNHLYFYWYRQILGQKVEFLVSFYNNEISEKSEIFDDQFSVERPDGSNFTLKIRSTKLEDSAMYFCATDIGLVTDTQYFGPGTRLTVL.

The chain combines TRBV19 with TRBJ1-5; D might be TRBD1 (6 bases). CDR1 LNHDA and CDR2 SQIVND come from the germline V gene (reference sequence). The CDR3 length is 16 residues. The germline V and J ends were trimmed by 3 bases and 7 bases, with 19 bases remaining between them. The DNA of the CDR3 is TGTGCCAGTAGTATCAACCCTACAGGGAGAGGGCAGCCCCAGCATTTT. It codes for CASSINPTGRGQPQHF.

Concerning this clone: The same CDR3 also results from other DNA sequences found in this sample. The chain couples TRBV4-2 to TRBJ1-2; D gene uncertain. The CDR3 loop spans 14 amino acids. Germline CDR1 is LGHNA and CDR2 is YNFKEQ. The ends were cut back, 0 bases at V and 4 bases at J, with 9 bases in the middle. CDR3 protein: CASSQDRTPYGYTF. The CDR3 nucleotides read TGTGCCAGCAGCCAAGATAGGACTCCCTATGGCTACACCTTC.

This clone turned up a few times. This chain connects TRBV6-5 to TRBJ1-2, with a weak D call TRBD1 (5 bases). With 2 bases removed from V and 2 bases from J, the gap between germline ends came to 12 bases. The CDR3 loop spans 15 amino acids. Germline-derived CDR1 and CDR2 are MNHEY and SVGAGI. This CDR3 reads CASSYRGEGNYGYTF. CDR3 DNA sequence: TGTGCCAGCAGTTACCGAGGGGAGGGGAACTATGGCTACACCTTC.

In DNA, the CDR3 is TGTGCCTCCCAGGCGGGAGGTCAGCCCCTAGAGACCCAGTACTTC. Encoded protein: CASQAGGQPLETQYF. The V call is TRBV19, the J call TRBJ2-5, with 8 positions matching TRBD2. This CDR3 has 15 amino acids. V was clipped by 11 bases and J by 4 bases; unmatched bases: 15. The V gene's germline CDR1 is LNHDA and CDR2 SQIVND (reference sequence).

The V and J genes are TRBV5-1 and TRBJ2-1, with a weak D call TRBD2 (7 bases). Germline CDR1 reads SGHRS; CDR2 reads YFSETQ. Trimming took off 4 bases at V and 7 bases at J, with 21 bases between the two ends. CDR3 length: 16 residues. The CDR3 bases are TGCGCCAGCAGCCCGGAGGGGGGGCTTGGGGTAAATGAGCAGTTCTTC. This codes for CASSPEGGLGVNEQFF.

This clone was seen just once. The chain joins TRBV19 to TRBJ2-7, with TRBD2 matching over 7 bases. This CDR3 has 15 residues. Losses at the gene ends were 2 bases for V and 2 bases for J; bases not matched to a gene: 6. Germline assignment: CDR1 LNHDA and CDR2 SQIVND (reference sequence). CDR3 nucleotide sequence: TGTGCCAGTAGTATACGTTCAGCGGGGCCCTACGAGCAGTACTTC. This gives the protein CASSIRSAGPYEQYF. Complete variable domain (other parts from reference TRBV19 and TRBJ2-7): DGGITQSPKYLFRKEGQNVTLSCEQNLNHDAMYWYRQDPGQGLRLIYYSQIVNDFQKGDIAEGYSVSREKKESFPLTVTSAQKNPTAFYLCASSIRSAGPYEQYFGPGTRLTVT.

The chain employs TRBV7-8 and TRBJ2-2, with 7 positions matching TRBD1. V lost 4 bases, J lost 6 bases, and 8 bases stayed unmatched. CDR1 and CDR2 (germline): SGHVS, FQNEAQ. The CDR3 length is 15 residues. The CDR3 region has the DNA TGTGCCAGCAGCTCCTTGACAGGGAAGGCCGGGGAGCTGTTTTTT. It yields the protein CASSSLTGKAGELFF.

The chain uses TRBV2 and TRBJ1-1; D gene ambiguous. CDR1 is SNHLY, CDR2 FYNNEI, per germline. The CDR3 is made up of 14 amino acids. V lost 8 bases, J lost 4 bases, and 17 bases lay in between. The CDR3 DNA is TGTGCCAGCGGGTCTCTAGTTCCCCGCACTGAAGCTTTCTTT. Amino acid sequence: CASGSLVPRTEAFF.

The rearrangement joins TRBV19 to TRBJ1-2, with a possible D match to TRBD1 (5 bases). CDR1 and CDR2 from the germline V gene are LNHDA and SQIVND (reference sequence). The V end was cut by 7 bases, the J end by 6 bases, with 18 bases between. The CDR3 is 14 residues long. This CDR3 is CASKREGLWNGYTF. Here the CDR3 DNA reads TGTGCCAGTAAACGGGAGGGGCTCTGGAATGGCTACACCTTC. The complete variable domain, with remaining parts taken from reference TRBV19 and TRBJ1-2, reads DGGITQSPKYLFRKEGQNVTLSCEQNLNHDAMYWYRQDPGQGLRLIYYSQIVNDFQKGDIAEGYSVSREKKESFPLTVTSAQKNPTAFYLCASKREGLWNGYTFGSGTRLTVV.

This clone was seen once. The chain uses TRBV6-6 and TRBJ1-1, with no clear D. The CDR3 spans 11 residues. Trimming took 3 bases from V and 11 from J, leaving 10 bases between them. From germline, CDR1 is MNHNY and CDR2 SVGAGI (reference sequence). In nucleotides, the CDR3 is TGTGCCAGCAGTTATCCCCTGGAGGCTTTCTTT. Residues: CASSYPLEAFF.